This passage covers 27 T cell receptor beta chains from one sample sequenced in a study of shared clonotypes between healthy human individuals. The assay was immunoSEQ multiplex PCR, and TCRdb's table has in-frame clones only and misses some. The repertoire holds 1,500,000 or so clones, with approximately 98.5% as singletons. The sequenced material came from naive CD4+ T cells sorted from blood. Subset noted: CD45RA+ positively selected. The receptors derive from a man between 25 and 39 years old in good health.

The genes are TRBV19 and TRBJ1-5, with D possibly being TRBD1 (6 bases). The CDR3 length is 16 residues. V lost 5 bases and J 1 base, leaving 15 bases between the germline ends. Germline lookup yields CDR1 LNHDA and CDR2 SQIVND (reference sequence). CDR3 region: CASSDRRRSSNQPQHF. DNA of the CDR3: TGTGCCAGTAGTGACAGGAGAAGGTCAAGCAATCAGCCCCAGCATTTT.

V and J are TRBV19 and TRBJ2-1; TRBD2 matches 7 bases. The V and J ends lost 3 bases and 7 bases, in that order; junction bases with no gene match: 12. The CDR3 loop spans 16 amino acids. Germline CDR1 LNHDA, CDR2 SQIVND (reference sequence). CDR3 protein: CASSIFVGGPGNEQFF. In nucleotides, the CDR3 is TGTGCCAGTAGTATCTTCGTGGGAGGGCCGGGTAATGAGCAGTTCTTC. The variable domain in full, completed from reference TRBV19 and TRBJ2-1, reads DGGITQSPKYLFRKEGQNVTLSCEQNLNHDAMYWYRQDPGQGLRLIYYSQIVNDFQKGDIAEGYSVSREKKESFPLTVTSAQKNPTAFYLCASSIFVGGPGNEQFFGPGTRLTVL.

V usage is TRBV7-2 and J usage is TRBJ1-1; the match to TRBD1 covers 7 bases. This CDR3 comprises 15 residues. V lost 1 base, J lost 0 bases, and 2 bases stayed unmatched. The V gene's germline CDR1 is SGHTA and CDR2 FQGNSA. DNA of the CDR3: TGTGCCAGCAGCTTAGTGACAGGGATGAACACTGAAGCTTTCTTT. Translated: CASSLVTGMNTEAFF.

The chain joins TRBV7-2 to TRBJ2-5; 9 bases match TRBD2. V lost 4 bases, J lost 5 bases, and 11 bases stayed unmatched. In germline, CDR1 is SGHTA, CDR2 FQGNSA. The CDR3 sequence is 16 residues long. For the CDR3, the DNA is TGTGCCAGCAGCTCCCCTGCGGGAGGGCCGCGGGAGACCCAGTACTTC. Translating it yields CASSSPAGGPRETQYF.

The CDR3 DNA is TGCGCCAGCAGCCAAGATCTGGCAGGGGACTACGAGCAGTACTTC. It specifies CASSQDLAGDYEQYF. The V gene is TRBV4-1, the J gene TRBJ2-7; D perhaps matches TRBD1 (6 bases). Trimming shortened V by 0 bases and J by 3 bases, and 12 bases separated the two germline ends. Germline CDR1 and CDR2: MGHRA and YSYEKL. This CDR3 is 15 amino acids long.

The chain carries TRBV29-1 and TRBJ2-3; 9 bases match TRBD1. Trimming removed 2 bases from V and 1 base from J; junction bases left unmatched: 1. Germline V gene sequence: CDR1 SQVTM, CDR2 ANQGSEA. This CDR3 has 14 amino acids. CDR3 DNA sequence: TGCAGCGTTGAAACAGGGGGCGGCACAGATACGCAGTATTTT. Amino acid sequence: CSVETGGGTDTQYF.

On this clone itself: Other nucleotide sequences in the sample specify the same CDR3. The chain couples TRBV28 to TRBJ2-1; perhaps TRBD1 as D (5 bases). The CDR3 spans 14 residues. V was clipped by 5 bases and J by 4 bases, with 12 bases between them. Germline V gene data show CDR1 as MDHEN and CDR2 as SYDVKM. This CDR3 reads CASSPPGRYNEQFF. The CDR3 coding sequence is TGTGCCAGCAGTCCCCCAGGGCGATACAATGAGCAGTTCTTC.

The chain is built from TRBV2 and TRBJ1-1, with D possibly TRBD1 on 6 matching bases. The CDR3 has 15 residues. V lost 2 bases and J 6 bases, leaving 16 bases between the germline ends. Per the germline V gene, CDR1 is SNHLY and CDR2 is FYNNEI. The CDR3: CASSETGGRGPEAFF. The CDR3 coding sequence is TGTGCCAGCAGTGAAACGGGGGGCAGAGGGCCTGAAGCTTTCTTT.

The CDR3 DNA reads TGTGCCAGCAGGTCGACAGGGGGCACCAATCAGCCCCAGCATTTT. It codes for CASRSTGGTNQPQHF. J is TRBJ1-5 and V is TRBV6-1, with TRBD1 matching over 10 bases. Trimming took 6 bases from V and 3 from J; bases not matched to a gene: 5. Germline CDR1 is MNHNS and CDR2 is SASEGT. This CDR3 contains 15 residues.

The V gene is TRBV11-2, the J gene TRBJ2-7; 15 bases fit TRBD2. Trimming took 1 base from V and 5 from J; bases not matched to a gene: 3. The V gene's germline CDR1 is SGHAT and CDR2 FQNNGV. The CDR3 length is 16 residues. CDR3: CASSLGGLAGGHEQYF. DNA of the CDR3: TGTGCCAGCAGCTTAGGGGGACTAGCGGGAGGTCACGAGCAGTACTTC.

J is TRBJ2-2 and V is TRBV5-4; D might be TRBD2 (6 bases). The germline CDR1 and CDR2 sequences are SGHNT and YYREEE (reference sequence). The CDR3 covers 15 residues. Trimming removed 5 bases at V and 5 bases at J, with 16 bases between. CDR3 sequence (DNA): TGTGCCAGCAGTGCGGGACTCCTGGGAACCGGGGAGCTGTTTTTT. Translating it yields CASSAGLLGTGELFF.

The V and J genes are TRBV4-3 and TRBJ1-2; a weak D match, TRBD1 (5 bases). Trimming pared 0 bases from V and 4 bases from J, leaving 15 bases between. The CDR3 is 16 amino acids. CDR1 and CDR2 (germline): LGHNA, YSLEER. The CDR3 sequence is CASSQDERAGSYGYTF. CDR3 coding DNA: TGCGCCAGCAGCCAAGATGAGAGGGCAGGGTCCTATGGCTACACCTTC.

V usage is TRBV7-9 and J usage is TRBJ1-1, with D perhaps TRBD1 (5 bases). CDR1 and CDR2 (germline): SEHNR, FQNEAQ (reference sequence). The V gene lost 6 bases and the J gene lost 8 bases, with 19 bases spanning the gap. This CDR3 has 14 amino acids. CDR3 sequence reads: CASRAGGAGSEAFF. The CDR3 nucleotides read TGTGCCAGCAGGGCGGGGGGAGCAGGCAGCGAAGCTTTCTTT.

The chain employs TRBV7-9 and TRBJ1-2; perhaps TRBD1 as D (5 bases). V was clipped by 6 bases and J by 8 bases, with 31 bases between them. CDR1 is SEHNR and CDR2 is FQNEAQ in the germline V gene (reference sequence). The CDR3 length is 18 residues. DNA of the CDR3: TGTGCCAGCAGTACCGACCGAGGGGCCGCCGTTAACTATGTGGGCTACACCTTC. Its protein product is CASSTDRGAAVNYVGYTF. The full variable domain, completed using reference TRBV7-9 and TRBJ1-2, is DTGVSQNPRHKITKRGQNVTFRCDPISEHNRLYWYRQTLGQGPEFLTYFQNEAQLEKSRLLSDRFSAERPKGSFSTLEIQRTEQGDSAMYLCASSTDRGAAVNYVGYTFGSGTRLTVV.

The V and J genes are TRBV5-1 and TRBJ2-1; 7 bases match TRBD2. Germline V gives CDR1 SGHRS, CDR2 YFSETQ. Losses at the gene ends were 4 bases for V and 9 bases for J; bases not matched to a gene: 7. The CDR3 contains 13 residues. The CDR3 sequence: CASSPSGKGEQFF. The CDR3 DNA reads as TGCGCCAGCAGCCCCAGCGGGAAGGGTGAGCAGTTCTTC.

The V call is TRBV6-4, the J call TRBJ2-1; D not resolved. Trimming removed 3 bases at V and 2 bases at J, with 11 bases between. The CDR3 sequence is 15 residues long. CDR1 and CDR2 (germline): MRHNA, SNTAGT. The CDR3 DNA reads TGTGCCAGCAGTGAACGGATTGCGGCCTACAATGAGCAGTTCTTC. It encodes CASSERIAAYNEQFF.

For this clone: Its ends do not fully match the called genes, so a read error is possible. This CDR3 is CASGDSDSGANVLTF. The DNA for the CDR3 is TGTGCCAGCGGCGACAGTGACTCTGGAGCCAACGTCCTGACTTTC. The chain is built from TRBV28 and TRBJ2-6, with D tentatively TRBD1 (5 bases). Germline values: CDR1 MDHEN, CDR2 SYDVKM. This CDR3 spans 15 amino acids. Complete variable domain (other parts from reference TRBV28 and TRBJ2-6): DVKVTQSSRYLVKRTGEKVFLECVQDMDHENMFWYRQDPGLGLRLIYFSYDVKMKEKGDIPEGYSVSREKKERFSLILESASTNQTSMYLCASGDSDSGANVLTFGAGSRLTVL.

The genes are TRBV2 and TRBJ1-2, with D possibly being TRBD1 (6 bases). CDR3 length: 15 residues. V lost 6 bases, J lost 6 bases, and 20 bases lay in between. CDR1 and CDR2 from the germline V gene are SNHLY and FYNNEI. The CDR3: CASRVAPRQVDGYTF. The CDR3 DNA is TGTGCCAGCAGGGTCGCCCCACGACAGGTGGATGGCTACACCTTC.

A remark on this clone: Distinct nucleotide sequences in the sample also encode this CDR3. V and J are TRBV15 and TRBJ1-1, with D possibly matching TRBD1 (6 bases). The CDR3 extends over 14 amino acids. V was shortened by 0 bases and J by 2 bases, with 7 bases between the two germline ends. Germline values: CDR1 LNHNV, CDR2 YYDKDF (reference sequence). CDR3 region: CATSRDRGNTEAFF. The CDR3 coding sequence is TGTGCCACCAGCAGAGACAGGGGCAACACTGAAGCTTTCTTT.

The V call is TRBV5-4, the J call TRBJ2-1, with a tentative D call TRBD2 (5 bases). V was trimmed by 3 bases and J by 0 bases, leaving 10 bases between them. CDR1 is SGHNT and CDR2 is YYREEE in the germline V gene (reference sequence). This CDR3 region has 15 residues. The CDR3 loop reads CASSSGSGSYNEQFF. CDR3 nucleotides: TGTGCCAGCAGCTCGGGGTCTGGCTCCTACAATGAGCAGTTCTTC.

The chain has TRBV7-3 and TRBJ2-1; D is unclear. This CDR3 spans 14 amino acids. V lost 5 bases and J 4 bases, leaving 12 bases between the germline ends. Germline V CDR1 and CDR2: SGHTA, FQGTGA. Here the CDR3 DNA reads TGTGCCAGCAGCCCGGCAGCTGGTTACAATGAGCAGTTCTTC. Translation: CASSPAAGYNEQFF.

V and J are TRBV2 and TRBJ2-5; 8 bases align to TRBD2. Germline V CDR1 and CDR2: SNHLY, FYNNEI. CDR3 size: 15 residues. V lost 5 bases, J lost 2 bases, and 7 bases stayed unmatched. DNA of the CDR3: TGTGCCAGCAGTCCCCGACTAGCGCAACAAGAGACCCAGTACTTC. Protein product: CASSPRLAQQETQYF.

The rearrangement links TRBV19 to TRBJ2-7, with a possible D match to TRBD2 (6 bases). Germline values: CDR1 LNHDA, CDR2 SQIVND (reference sequence). Trimming took off 6 bases at V and 3 bases at J, with 18 bases between the two ends. CDR3 size: 15 residues. In DNA, the CDR3 is TGTGCCAGTAGCGGGCTCAGCGGGCGGGACTACGAGCAGTACTTC. It codes for CASSGLSGRDYEQYF. Drawing the rest from reference TRBV19 and TRBJ2-7, the complete variable domain is DGGITQSPKYLFRKEGQNVTLSCEQNLNHDAMYWYRQDPGQGLRLIYYSQIVNDFQKGDIAEGYSVSREKKESFPLTVTSAQKNPTAFYLCASSGLSGRDYEQYFGPGTRLTVT.

This sequence joins TRBV11-2 and TRBJ2-7; 14 bases are shared with TRBD2. This CDR3 region has 17 residues. The V and J ends lost 0 bases and 4 bases, in that order; junction bases with no gene match: 5. The germline CDR1 and CDR2 sequences are SGHAT and FQNNGV. The CDR3 DNA reads TGTGCCAGCAGCTTAGAGACTAGCGGGAGGGCCTTATACGAGCAGTACTTC. Protein product: CASSLETSGRALYEQYF.

The chain carries TRBV29-1 and TRBJ1-2; D is uncertain. Germline CDR1 reads SQVTM; CDR2 reads ANQGSEA. V lost 4 bases to trimming and J lost 4 bases, with 10 bases between them. The CDR3 is 12 residues long. CDR3 residues: CSVGGSTYGYTF. The CDR3 coding sequence is TGCAGCGTTGGAGGCAGCACCTATGGCTACACCTTC.

The DNA for the CDR3 is TGTGCCAGTAGTACTGGGACAGCTCTTTCCTATGGCTACACCTTC. This translates into CASSTGTALSYGYTF. The chain has TRBV19 and TRBJ1-2; 7 bases match TRBD1. The CDR3 is 15 residues long. The V and J ends lost 4 bases and 4 bases, in that order; junction bases with no gene match: 9. Germline V gene sequence: CDR1 LNHDA, CDR2 SQIVND (reference sequence).

The chain recombines TRBV7-2 with TRBJ1-1; D not resolved. CDR3 size: 16 residues. Trimming stripped 1 base from V and 3 bases from J, with 15 bases between. Per germline, CDR1 SGHTA and CDR2 FQGNSA. CDR3 nucleotide sequence: TGTGCCAGCAGCTTAGACGGGCCGCGACTGCACACTGAAGCTTTCTTT. It encodes CASSLDGPRLHTEAFF.